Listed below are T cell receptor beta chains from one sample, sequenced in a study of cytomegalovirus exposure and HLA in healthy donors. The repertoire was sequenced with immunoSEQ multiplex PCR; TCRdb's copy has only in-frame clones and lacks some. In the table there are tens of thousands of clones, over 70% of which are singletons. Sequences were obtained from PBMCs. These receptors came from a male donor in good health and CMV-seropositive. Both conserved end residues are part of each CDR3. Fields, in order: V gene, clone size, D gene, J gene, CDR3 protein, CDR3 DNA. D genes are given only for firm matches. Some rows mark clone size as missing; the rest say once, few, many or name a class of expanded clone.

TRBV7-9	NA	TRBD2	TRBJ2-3	CASSFFSGTRNTDTQYF	TGTGCCAGCAGCTTCTTCAGCGGGACCCGAAACACAGATACGCAGTATTTT
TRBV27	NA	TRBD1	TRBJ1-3	CASSLSGQGTGNTIYF	TGTGCCAGCAGTTTGTCGGGACAGGGGACTGGAAACACCATATATTTT
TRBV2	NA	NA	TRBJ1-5	CASRGLSNQPQHF	TGTGCCAGCCGGGGTCTGAGCAATCAGCCCCAGCATTTT
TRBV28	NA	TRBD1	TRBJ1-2	CASSSGQGTYGYTF	TGTGCCAGCAGTTCGGGACAGGGTACCTATGGCTACACCTTC
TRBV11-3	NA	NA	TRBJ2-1	CASSLGQGLNNEQFF	TGTGCCAGCAGCTTAGGCCAGGGGCTAAACAATGAGCAGTTCTTC
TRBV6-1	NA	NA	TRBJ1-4	CASARLGLQGEKLFF	TGTGCCAGCGCGCGGTTGGGACTTCAGGGTGAAAAACTGTTTTTT
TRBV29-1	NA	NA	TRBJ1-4	CSVARDDEKLFF	TGCAGCGTTGCCAGGGATGATGAAAAACTGTTTTTT
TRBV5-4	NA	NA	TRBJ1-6	CASSPRQGLYNSPLHF	TGTGCCAGCAGCCCAAGGCAGGGCCTCTATAATTCACCCCTCCACTTT
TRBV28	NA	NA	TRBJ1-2	CASSLHSGGNYGYTF	TGTGCCAGCAGTTTACATTCCGGCGGAAACTATGGCTACACCTTC
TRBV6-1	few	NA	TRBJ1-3	CASSGHFLPGNTIYF	TGTGCCAGCAGTGGACACTTCCTCCCTGGAAACACCATATATTTT
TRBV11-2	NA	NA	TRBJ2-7	CASSPVGSSYEQYF	TGTGCCAGCAGCCCCGTAGGGAGCTCCTACGAGCAGTACTTC
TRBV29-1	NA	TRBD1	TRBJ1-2	CSVEGQGARGYTF	TGCAGCGTTGAGGGACAGGGGGCCCGTGGCTACACCTTC
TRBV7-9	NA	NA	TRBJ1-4	CASSLTGIEKLFF	TGTGCCAGCAGCTTAACAGGGATCGAAAAACTGTTTTTT
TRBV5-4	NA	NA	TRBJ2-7	CASSLMRGPYEQYF	TGTGCCAGCAGCTTGATGCGGGGTCCCTACGAGCAGTACTTC
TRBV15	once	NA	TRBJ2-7	CATSRSTGEGEQYF	TGTGCCACCAGCAGATCGACAGGGGAGGGCGAGCAGTACTTC
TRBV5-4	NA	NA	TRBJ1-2	CATLTQGIYGYTF	TGTGCCACCCTGACTCAGGGGATCTATGGCTACACCTTC
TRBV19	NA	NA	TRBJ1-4	CASSIRGRRDEKLFF	TGTGCCAGTAGTATCCGTGGCCGGCGGGACGAAAAACTGTTTTTT
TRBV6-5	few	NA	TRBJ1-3	CASTRRAGNTIYF	TGTGCCAGCACCCGCAGGGCTGGAAACACCATATATTTT
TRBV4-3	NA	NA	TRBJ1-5	CASSQERGGARAQHF	TGCGCCAGCAGCCAAGAGCGGGGGGGGGCTAGGGCCCAGCATTTT
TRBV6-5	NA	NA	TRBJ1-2	CASLLPGYGYTF	TGTGCCAGCCTCCTCCCAGGCTATGGCTACACCTTC
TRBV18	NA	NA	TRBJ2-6	CASSPGPPGSGANVLTF	TGTGCCAGCTCACCTGGGCCCCCTGGTTCTGGGGCCAACGTCCTGACTTTC
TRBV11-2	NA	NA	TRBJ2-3	CASSYNGGARGGDTQYF	TGTGCCAGCAGCTACAACGGCGGGGCCAGGGGAGGGGATACGCAGTATTTT
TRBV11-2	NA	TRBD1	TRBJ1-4	CASRGRRQGAHEKLFF	TGTGCCAGCAGGGGGAGACGACAGGGGGCTCATGAAAAACTGTTTTTT
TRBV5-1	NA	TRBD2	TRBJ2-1	CASSSLAGGIRKQFF	TGCGCCAGCAGCTCCTTAGCGGGGGGTATAAGGAAACAGTTCTTC